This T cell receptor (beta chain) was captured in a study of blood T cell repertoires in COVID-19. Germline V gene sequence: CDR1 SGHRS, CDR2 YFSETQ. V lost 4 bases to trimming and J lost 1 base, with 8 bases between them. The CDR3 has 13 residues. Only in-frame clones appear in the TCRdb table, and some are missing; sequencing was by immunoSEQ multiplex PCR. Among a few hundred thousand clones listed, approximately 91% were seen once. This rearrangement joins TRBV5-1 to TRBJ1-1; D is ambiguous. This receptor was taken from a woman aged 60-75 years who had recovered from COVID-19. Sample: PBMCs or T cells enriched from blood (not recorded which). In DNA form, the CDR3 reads TGCGCCAGCAGCGCCCTCGGGAACACTGAAGCTTTCTTT. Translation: CASSALGNTEAFF.